The clone carrying this T cell receptor (beta chain) was seen at least ten times. As yet, its antigen is unknown. These data originate in a study of Graves' ophthalmopathy and Graves' hyperthyroidism. Regarding the study as a whole: Blood also contained most of the expanded thyroid clonotypes above 0.001 frequency.

As the template, RNA transcripts were used to amplify TCR beta CDR3 regions. Amplification began with first-round RT-PCR using HTBI primers, then second-round multiplex PCR was performed. TCRdb re-analysed the multiplex PCR reads in MiXCR, keeping a single row per CDR3 protein. The table records 350,000 to 400,000 distinct CDR3 sequences, less than 20% of them present only once. Germline V gene lookup returns CDR1 SGHTA and CDR2 FQGNSA. The ends were cut back, 0 bases at V and 5 bases at J, with 7 bases in the middle. The CDR3 has 13 amino acids. The authors defined stable hyperthyroidism as no ophthalmopathy within 18 months of follow-up. Isolation of PBMCs was performed using around 9.1 ml of fresh peripheral blood.

The material sequenced was peripheral blood. The receptor comes from a woman aged 18-30 years with stable Graves' hyperthyroidism. This chain connects TRBV7-2 to TRBJ2-5; a possible D gene is TRBD1 (5 bases). CDR3 sequence (DNA): TGTGCCAGCAGCTTAGCAGGGGCTGAGACCCAGTACTTC. It specifies CASSLAGAETQYF. Based on the CDR3 plus reference TRBV7-2 and TRBJ2-5, the full variable domain is GAGVSQSPSNKVTEKGKDVELRCDPISGHTALYWYRQSLGQGLEFLIYFQGNSAPDKSGLPSDRFSAERTGGSVSTLTIQRTQQEDSAVYLCASSLAGAETQYFGPGTRLLVL.